Below are 19 T cell receptor beta chains sequenced from a single sample in a study of blood T cell repertoires in COVID-19. Data came from immunoSEQ multiplex PCR; TCRdb stores just in-frame clones and leaves some out. Of roughly 40,000 clones in the sample, over 70% are singletons; the top ten hold approximately 30%. The sample comprised peripheral blood. These receptors originate from a man aged 80 or over with active or convalescent COVID-19.

The DNA for the CDR3 is TGTGCCAGCAGCTTGGTTAGGGGGCAAGAGACCCAGTACTTC. This encodes CASSLVRGQETQYF. The chain links TRBV5-5 to TRBJ2-5; weak D call: TRBD1 (6 bases). The germline V gene has CDR1 SGHKS and CDR2 YYEKEE (reference sequence). The CDR3 is 14 amino acids. Trimming removed 0 bases at V and 2 bases at J, with 8 bases between.

The chain combines TRBV7-2 with TRBJ2-1; 8 bases are a match to TRBD2. J gave up 9 bases and V 0 bases, and 10 bases lay outside the gene matches. The CDR3 is 16 residues long. CDR1 is SGHTA and CDR2 is FQGNSA in the germline V gene. CDR3 nucleotides: TGTGCCAGCAGCTTAGCGCCCAGCGGGAGTTCCGGTGAGCAGTTCTTC. Encoded protein: CASSLAPSGSSGEQFF.

The genes are TRBV30 and TRBJ1-1; 7 bases are a match to TRBD1. Unmatched junction bases numbered 11, after V lost 3 bases and J lost 4 bases. Germline CDR1 is GTSNPN and CDR2 is SVGIG (reference sequence). The CDR3 has 15 amino acids. The CDR3 DNA reads TGTGCCTGGAGCCCGCACCGATCAGGGGGCACTGAAGCTTTCTTT. Amino acids: CAWSPHRSGGTEAFF.

In DNA, the CDR3 is TGTGCCAGCAGCTTAGTGCCCGACAGGATCACAGATACGCAGTATTTT. Translating gives CASSLVPDRITDTQYF. V usage is TRBV11-2 and J usage is TRBJ2-3; D is perhaps TRBD1 (6 bases). Germline V lookup: CDR1 SGHAT, CDR2 FQNNGV. CDR3 length: 16 amino acids. V was shortened by 1 base and J by 2 bases, with 13 bases between the two germline ends.

The chain joins TRBV5-1 to TRBJ1-4; maybe TRBD1 (5 bases). The length of the CDR3 is 13 residues. CDR1 and CDR2 (germline): SGHRS, YFSETQ. Trimming stripped 7 bases from V and 2 bases from J, with 9 bases between. The CDR3 protein is CASEGRTNEKLFF. CDR3 DNA sequence: TGCGCCAGCGAGGGGAGGACTAATGAAAAACTGTTTTTT.

Points on this clone: In the same sample, other DNA sequences code for this CDR3. V is TRBV4-3 and J is TRBJ1-1, with TRBD1 as a possible D gene (5 bases). Trimming took 0 bases from V and 1 from J, leaving 9 bases between them. The CDR3 spans 15 residues. Germline V lookup: CDR1 LGHNA, CDR2 YSLEER. The CDR3 reads CASSQDSGGNTEAFF. The CDR3 coding sequence is TGCGCCAGCAGCCAAGATTCGGGGGGGAACACTGAAGCTTTCTTT.

The chain carries TRBV14 and TRBJ2-7; 8 bases map to TRBD2. J was trimmed by 2 bases and V by 1 base; bases with no gene match: 4. Looked up from germline, CDR1 is SGHDN and CDR2 is FVKESK. The CDR3 covers 15 residues. CDR3 loop: CASSQGGGGPYEQYF. In DNA, the CDR3 is TGTGCCAGCAGCCAAGGGGGCGGGGGGCCCTACGAGCAGTACTTC.

The chain recombines TRBV3-1 (or the pseudogene TRBV3-2) with TRBJ2-7, with 7 bases aligning to TRBD1. Germline V gives CDR1 LGHDT, CDR2 YNNKEL (reference sequence). CDR3 size: 13 residues. J was trimmed by 9 bases and V by 2 bases; bases with no gene match: 7. This CDR3 reads CASSQTNRGAQYF. The CDR3 DNA sequence: TGTGCCAGCAGCCAAACAAACAGGGGAGCGCAGTACTTC.

This clone turned up a few times. The chain uses TRBV7-9 and TRBJ2-7; possibly TRBD1 for D (5 bases). Germline CDR1 reads SEHNR; CDR2 reads FQNEAQ (reference sequence). Trimming took off 5 bases at V and 3 bases at J, with 23 bases between the two ends. The CDR3 has 17 residues. The DNA for the CDR3 is TGTGCCAGCAGCCCTAGTGGGGCGCCGAGCTCGCTCTACGAGCAGTACTTC. It yields the protein CASSPSGAPSSLYEQYF.

The chain combines TRBV6-5 with TRBJ2-7; TRBD1 aligns across 7 bases. The V gene's germline CDR1 is MNHEY and CDR2 SVGAGI. Trimming took 8 bases from V and 2 from J; bases not matched to a gene: 12. The CDR3 runs 15 residues. The CDR3 DNA sequence: TGTGCCAGCGGAACGGCCCACAGGGGAGCCTACGAGCAGTACTTC. Amino acids: CASGTAHRGAYEQYF.

The chain recombines TRBV19 with TRBJ2-1; 11 bases align to TRBD2. CDR1 and CDR2 from the germline V gene are LNHDA and SQIVND (reference sequence). The CDR3 runs 19 residues. V was pared by 4 bases and J by 0 bases, with 11 bases of the junction left unmatched. CDR3 DNA sequence: TGTGCCAGTAGTACACGAAAATTAGCGGGGGGGTCCTCCTACAATGAGCAGTTCTTC. It is translated as CASSTRKLAGGSSYNEQFF.

This clone came up once. The chain combines TRBV6-5 with TRBJ2-1; D is perhaps TRBD1 (6 bases). Trimming cost V 6 bases and J 9 bases, with 21 bases left between them. This CDR3 has 15 residues. The germline gives CDR1 MNHEY, CDR2 SVGAGI. CDR3 in DNA: TGTGCCAGCAGCCAAAACAGGGTATCGCTAGGTGAGCAGTTCTTC. Its protein product is CASSQNRVSLGEQFF.

This clone was counted a single time. The chain uses TRBV11-3 and TRBJ2-5, with TRBD2 matching 14 bases. The V and J ends lost 4 bases and 0 bases, in that order; junction bases with no gene match: 1. The CDR3 extends over 16 amino acids. CDR1 and CDR2 from the germline V gene are SGHNT and YENEEA. CDR3 bases: TGTGCCAGCAGCTGGGGACTAGCGGGGGACCAAGAGACCCAGTACTTC. Its protein is CASSWGLAGDQETQYF. The variable domain in full, with the rest retrieved from reference TRBV11-3 and TRBJ2-5, is EAGVVQSPRYKIIEKKQPVAFWCNPISGHNTLYWYLQNLGQGPELLIRYENEEAVDDSQLPKDRFSAERLKGVDSTLKIQPAELGDSAVYLCASSWGLAGDQETQYFGPGTRLLVL.

The V and J genes are TRBV30 and TRBJ2-3; D is perhaps TRBD2 (5 bases). This CDR3 region has 13 residues. The germline CDR1 and CDR2 sequences are GTSNPN and SVGIG (reference sequence). The ends were cut back, 2 bases at V and 4 bases at J, with 10 bases in the middle. The CDR3 loop is CAWSLGVSDTQYF. Here the CDR3 DNA reads TGTGCCTGGAGTCTGGGAGTCTCAGATACGCAGTATTTT.

As for this clone: The junction and the germline gene differ at one end; a read error may be behind it. V gene TRBV6-1 combines with J gene TRBJ1-3; D is perhaps TRBD1 (5 bases). CDR3 size: 12 residues. In germline, CDR1 is MNHNS, CDR2 SASEGT. CDR3: CASSELGGVGNF. DNA for the CDR3: TGTGCCAGCAGTGAATTGGGAGGGGTCGGAAATTTT.

The chain combines TRBV11-2 with TRBJ2-5, with no clear D. The germline gives CDR1 SGHAT, CDR2 FQNNGV. Trimming took off 2 bases at V and 5 bases at J, with 3 bases between the two ends. The CDR3 has 11 amino acids. The CDR3 spells CASSLRETQYF. In DNA, the CDR3 is TGTGCCAGCAGCTTACGGGAGACCCAGTACTTC.

This sequence joins TRBV27 and TRBJ1-4; 10 nucleotides line up with TRBD1. Germline CDR1 reads MNHEY; CDR2 reads SMNVEV (reference sequence). The CDR3 runs 16 residues. V dropped 6 bases and J dropped 7; count of bases not matched to a gene: 11. Here the CDR3 reads CASRKPGQGGTEKLFF. DNA for the CDR3: TGTGCCAGCAGAAAGCCTGGACAGGGGGGTACTGAAAAACTGTTTTTT. The full variable domain, with the rest looked up from reference TRBV27 and TRBJ1-4, is EAQVTQNPRYLITVTGKKLTVTCSQNMNHEYMSWYRQDPGLGLRQIYYSMNVEVTDKGDVPEGYKVSRKEKRNFPLILESPSPNQTSLYFCASRKPGQGGTEKLFFGSGTQLSVL.

The chain links TRBV5-4 to TRBJ1-1; perhaps TRBD1 as D (6 bases). Deletions cut 4 bases from V and 1 base from J, with 14 bases between. The CDR3 length is 15 residues. Germline V gene sequence: CDR1 SGHNT, CDR2 YYREEE (reference sequence). Here the CDR3 DNA reads TGTGCCAGCAGCCGGGTACAGGGTTCGAACACTGAAGCTTTCTTT. Its protein product is CASSRVQGSNTEAFF.

The chain joins TRBV18 to TRBJ1-1; D remains unclear. The CDR3 runs 13 residues. Trimming cost V 6 bases and J 1 base, with 9 bases left between them. CDR1 KGHSH and CDR2 LQKENI come from the germline V gene. Here the CDR3 reads CASSPSANTEAFF. CDR3 nucleotide sequence: TGTGCCAGCTCGCCCAGTGCGAACACTGAAGCTTTCTTT.